One sample yielded the 31 T cell receptor beta chains listed below, sequenced in a study of T-cell reconstitution after alpha-beta-depleted transplantation in children (TCRdb year 2016). In light of the paper, this sample's treatment or condition label describes: allogeneic hematopoietic cell transplantation with graft depleted of TCRalphabeta T cells and CD19 B cells. Library preparation employed PCR. These reads were obtained on an Illumina HiSeq 2500. To normalize quantification of the TCRbeta repertoire, the TCR libraries were built with molecular barcoding that relied on unique molecular identifiers. The public reads were run again by TCRdb, first through fastp at Q25 and then through MiXCR, and only productive beta chains were kept. A single entry per CDR3 protein holds the most common genes and DNA from its merged rows. This sample has 250,000 to 400,000 distinct CDR3 sequences in its table, and about a quarter of those were observed once. The ten largest account for 9.5% to 12% of the sample.

Material: PBMCs, mostly from graft donor cells, obtained 180 days after TCRalphabeta/CD19-depleted stem cell transplant. These receptors were taken from a male patient under 18 who had a stem cell transplant for acute lymphoblastic leukemia, so the T cells may come from the graft donor.

This chain joins TRBV7-8 and TRBJ2-7; TRBD2 aligns across 8 bases. CDR3 length equals 14 residues. V dropped 4 bases and J dropped 3; count of bases not matched to a gene: 5. CDR1 and CDR2 from the germline V gene are SGHVS and FQNEAQ. CDR3 DNA sequence: TGTGCCAGCAGCTCTAGTGGGACTAGCTACGAGCAGTACTTC. The encoded protein is CASSSSGTSYEQYF.

This chain uses TRBV29-1 with TRBJ2-2; 11 nucleotides align to TRBD2. V was pared by 7 bases and J by 3 bases, with 1 base of the junction left unmatched. Germline CDR1 and CDR2: SQVTM and ANQGSEA. The CDR3 has 13 residues. The CDR3 bases are TGCAGCGCTAGCGGGAGGCACACCGGGGAGCTGTTTTTT. Residues: CSASGRHTGELFF.

This clonotype came up a few times. The chain is built from TRBV7-2 and TRBJ1-2; D is possibly TRBD1 (6 bases). From germline, CDR1 is SGHTA and CDR2 FQGNSA. The CDR3 sequence is 14 residues long. The V end lost 5 bases, the J end lost 7 bases, and 17 bases lay between the germline ends. CDR3 sequence (DNA): TGTGCCAGCAGCCTTTGGGGACACCCGGGTGGCTACACCTTC. It encodes CASSLWGHPGGYTF. The complete variable domain, with remaining parts taken from reference TRBV7-2 and TRBJ1-2, reads GAGVSQSPSNKVTEKGKDVELRCDPISGHTALYWYRQSLGQGLEFLIYFQGNSAPDKSGLPSDRFSAERTGGSVSTLTIQRTQQEDSAVYLCASSLWGHPGGYTFGSGTRLTVV.

In its sample, this clonotype was seen a few times. This chain joins TRBV15 and TRBJ2-3; possibly TRBD1 for D (5 bases). V lost 0 bases, J lost 12 bases, and 10 bases lay in between. CDR1 is LNHNV, CDR2 YYDKDF, per germline (reference sequence). This CDR3 contains 12 residues. The CDR3 region is CATSRERTRQYF. The CDR3 DNA reads TGTGCCACCAGCAGAGAAAGGACACGACAGTATTTT. Full variable domain (missing parts from reference TRBV15 and TRBJ2-3): DAMVIQNPRYQVTQFGKPVTLSCSQTLNHNVMYWYQQKSSQAPKLLFHYYDKDFNNEADTPDNFQSRRPNTSFCFLDIRSPGLGDTAMYLCATSRERTRQYFGPGTRLTVL.

This clonotype came up a few times. The V gene is TRBV4-1, the J gene TRBJ2-3; tentatively, D is TRBD1 (5 bases). The CDR3 loop spans 14 amino acids. Germline lookup yields CDR1 MGHRA and CDR2 YSYEKL. The V end lost 3 bases, the J end lost 0 bases, and 7 bases lay between the germline ends. Here the CDR3 DNA reads TGCGCCAGCAGCCACCAGGGCAGCACAGATACGCAGTATTTT. It is translated as CASSHQGSTDTQYF.

The chain has TRBV6-1 and TRBJ2-7; 13 bases align to TRBD2. With V trimmed by 4 bases and J by 4 bases, 13 bases remained unmatched. Germline assignment: CDR1 MNHNS and CDR2 SASEGT. The CDR3 consists of 18 residues. The chain's CDR3 is CASSVPGLAGTPAYEQYF. The CDR3 DNA sequence: TGTGCCAGCAGTGTTCCGGGACTAGCGGGAACCCCGGCATACGAGCAGTACTTC.

This clonotype has at least ten counts. This chain's CDR3 is CARAGGTAEQYF. As DNA, the CDR3 is TGTGCCAGGGCAGGGGGTACCGCCGAGCAGTACTTC. The gene calls are TRBV27 and TRBJ2-7; 7 nucleotides line up with TRBD1. The ends lost 9 bases at V and 6 bases at J; junction bases unmatched: 8. Germline CDR1 and CDR2: MNHEY and SMNVEV (reference sequence). CDR3 size: 12 residues.

The chain links TRBV3-1 to TRBJ2-3; D is ambiguous. CDR1 and CDR2 from the germline V gene are LGHDT and YNNKEL (reference sequence). The CDR3 extends over 17 amino acids. V was cut by 0 bases and J by 2 bases, with 15 bases left in between. The CDR3 protein is CASSQDLLLTITDTQYF. Written as DNA, the CDR3 is TGTGCCAGCAGCCAAGATTTACTATTAACCATCACAGATACGCAGTATTTT.

The sample holds a few counts of this clonotype. The chain uses TRBV7-2 and TRBJ2-5; D is unclear. This CDR3 has 16 residues. V lost 3 bases and J lost 2, with 16 bases in between. Germline CDR1 and CDR2: SGHTA and FQGNSA. For the CDR3, the DNA is TGTGCCAGCAGCTTCGCGAGGAGAAGGGTTCAAGAGACCCAGTACTTC. Its protein product is CASSFARRRVQETQYF.

The rearrangement joins TRBV6-5 to TRBJ1-3; unclear D gene. The V gene lost 2 bases and the J gene lost 0 bases, with 11 bases spanning the gap. CDR1 MNHEY and CDR2 SVGAGI come from the germline V gene. This CDR3 comprises 16 residues. Here the CDR3 DNA reads TGTGCCAGCAGTTACGAAGGGTCGAGCTCTGGAAACACCATATATTTT. Translating gives CASSYEGSSSGNTIYF.

This clonotype has a count of ten or more. The chain recombines TRBV12-3 or TRBV12-4 with TRBJ2-7, with unresolved D. The CDR3 loop spans 11 amino acids. The ends were cut back, 0 bases at V and 7 bases at J, with 4 bases in the middle. CDR3: CASSLAVEQYF. The CDR3 region has the DNA TGTGCCAGCAGTTTAGCGGTTGAGCAGTACTTC.

The CDR3: CASSFVDQETQYF. The CDR3 DNA reads as TGTGCCAGCAGTTTCGTCGATCAAGAGACCCAGTACTTC. The chain has TRBV2 and TRBJ2-5; D remains ambiguous. Trimming stripped 5 bases from V and 2 bases from J, with 9 bases between. The CDR3 runs to 13 residues. Per germline, CDR1 SNHLY and CDR2 FYNNEI.

This clonotype was counted a few times. The V and J genes are TRBV6-5 and TRBJ1-1; TRBD1 matches at 8 bases. Trimming at V came to 2 bases and at J to 1 base, leaving 3 bases not matched to a gene. The CDR3 has 15 amino acids. CDR1 is MNHEY, CDR2 SVGAGI, per germline. The CDR3 here is CASSYGGQANTEAFF. CDR3 bases: TGTGCCAGCAGTTACGGGGGACAGGCGAACACTGAAGCTTTCTTT.

The chain recombines TRBV7-9 with TRBJ2-3; D gene uncertain. Germline V gives CDR1 SEHNR, CDR2 FQNEAQ (reference sequence). The CDR3 has 14 residues. Trimming removed 3 bases from V and 4 bases from J, with 11 bases in between. This chain's CDR3 is CASSFSARADTQYF. The DNA for the CDR3 is TGTGCCAGCAGCTTCAGTGCCAGAGCAGATACGCAGTATTTT.

This clonotype was seen more than once but under ten times. The V call is TRBV7-9, the J call TRBJ2-1, with 8 bases identical to TRBD2. Germline V gene data show CDR1 as SEHNR and CDR2 as FQNEAQ (reference sequence). The CDR3 loop spans 15 amino acids. V lost 8 bases, J lost 8 bases, and 14 bases stayed unmatched. In DNA form, the CDR3 reads TGTGCCAGCGGGCTTCCGGGGGGGAGGAGTGATGAGCAGTTCTTC. Translated: CASGLPGGRSDEQFF. The whole variable domain, filled in from reference TRBV7-9 and TRBJ2-1, reads DTGVSQNPRHKITKRGQNVTFRCDPISEHNRLYWYRQTLGQGPEFLTYFQNEAQLEKSRLLSDRFSAERPKGSFSTLEIQRTEQGDSAMYLCASGLPGGRSDEQFFGPGTRLTVL.

The chain joins TRBV5-1 to TRBJ1-4; 11 positions agree with TRBD1. The CDR3 is made up of 15 amino acids. Germline V lookup: CDR1 SGHRS, CDR2 YFSETQ. Trimming took 3 bases from V and 8 from J; bases not matched to a gene: 6. The DNA of the CDR3 is TGCGCCAGCAGCTGGACAGGGGGCGCCGGAGAAAAACTGTTTTTT. This codes for CASSWTGGAGEKLFF.

This clonotype was recorded a few times. The genes are TRBV9 and TRBJ1-2; D remains ambiguous. The CDR3 consists of 14 residues. The germline CDR1 and CDR2 sequences are SGDLS and YYNGEE. V was clipped by 2 bases and J by 0 bases, with 8 bases between them. The CDR3 loop is CASSVAQTNYGYTF. CDR3 DNA: TGTGCCAGCAGCGTCGCACAGACTAACTATGGCTACACCTTC. The entire variable domain, with the rest obtained from reference TRBV9 and TRBJ1-2, is as follows: DSGVTQTPKHLITATGQRVTLRCSPRSGDLSVYWYQQSLDQGLQFLIQYYNGEERAKGNILERFSAQQFPDLHSELNLSSLELGDSALYFCASSVAQTNYGYTFGSGTRLTVV.

This clonotype was seen a handful of times. The V call is TRBV18, the J call TRBJ2-5; D gene uncertain. Trimming removed 0 bases from V and 2 bases from J, with 10 bases in between. Germline CDR1 reads KGHSH; CDR2 reads LQKENI. The CDR3 spans 15 residues. CDR3: CASSPPSRVQETQYF. The CDR3 DNA is TGTGCCAGCTCACCACCGAGTCGGGTACAAGAGACCCAGTACTTC.

CDR3 nucleotide sequence: TGCGCCAGCAGCCGCCGGACTAGCGGGAGTTCAGATACGCAGTATTTT. Amino acid sequence: CASSRRTSGSSDTQYF. The chain links TRBV5-1 to TRBJ2-3, with TRBD2 matching 13 bases. Per germline, CDR1 SGHRS and CDR2 YFSETQ. The ends lost 4 bases at V and 4 bases at J; junction bases unmatched: 6. The CDR3 loop spans 16 amino acids.

This clonotype was picked up a small number of times. The rearrangement uses TRBV9 and TRBJ2-1; no clear D gene. The CDR3 contains 14 residues. The germline V gene has CDR1 SGDLS and CDR2 YYNGEE. The germline V and J ends were trimmed by 0 bases and 8 bases, with 12 bases remaining between them. This chain's CDR3 is CASSVDSLADEQFF. The CDR3 nucleotides read TGTGCCAGCAGCGTAGACTCCCTCGCGGATGAGCAGTTCTTC.

The chain recombines TRBV20-1 with TRBJ2-7, with a possible D match to TRBD1 (5 bases). Trimming took 3 bases from V and 0 from J, leaving 9 bases between them. The CDR3 loop spans 13 amino acids. Germline CDR1 is DFQATT and CDR2 is SNEGSKA (reference sequence). The CDR3 nucleotides read TGCAGTGCTAGTCCCAGGGCCTCCTACGAGCAGTACTTC. Its protein is CSASPRASYEQYF.

There are a few counts of this clonotype. The chain joins TRBV5-6 to TRBJ2-2; perhaps TRBD1 as D (8 bases). Trimming shortened V by 0 bases and J by 8 bases, and 17 bases separated the two germline ends. This CDR3 spans 16 amino acids. The V gene's germline CDR1 is SGHDT and CDR2 YYEEEE. CDR3 residues: CASSLAGTGGSGELFF. CDR3 nucleotides: TGTGCCAGCAGCTTGGCTGGGACAGGCGGGAGTGGGGAGCTGTTTTTT.

This clonotype has only a few counts. The chain joins TRBV9 to TRBJ1-1, with D unresolved. Germline V gene data show CDR1 as SGDLS and CDR2 as YYNGEE. V lost 0 bases, J lost 10 bases, and 13 bases lay in between. The CDR3 has 13 amino acids. The CDR3 DNA reads as TGTGCCAGCAGCGTAGCTCCCTCTGAGGGAGCTTTCTTT. This translates into CASSVAPSEGAFF.

The sample holds a few counts of this clonotype. CDR3 nucleotides: TGCAGTGCTAGTAGATTGATAGGACAGGGGGCGGAGACCCAGTACTTC. Its translation is CSASRLIGQGAETQYF. The chain is built from TRBV20-1 and TRBJ2-5; TRBD1 matches 11 bases. The germline V gene encodes CDR1 DFQATT and CDR2 SNEGSKA (reference sequence). Trimming cost V 3 bases and J 5 bases; bases outside gene matches: 11. The CDR3 is 16 amino acids.

This chain connects TRBV9 to TRBJ1-2; perhaps TRBD1 as D (5 bases). In germline, CDR1 is SGDLS, CDR2 YYNGEE. The CDR3 length is 18 residues. Between the trimmed V and J ends, which lost 0 bases and 6 bases, there was a span of 24 bases. DNA of the CDR3: TGTGCCAGCAGCGTAGAGCGGCGGGGCGGGAGAGGAAAAGATGGCTACACCTTC. Its protein product is CASSVERRGGRGKDGYTF. The full variable domain, its missing parts supplied by reference TRBV9 and TRBJ1-2, is DSGVTQTPKHLITATGQRVTLRCSPRSGDLSVYWYQQSLDQGLQFLIQYYNGEERAKGNILERFSAQQFPDLHSELNLSSLELGDSALYFCASSVERRGGRGKDGYTFGSGTRLTVV.

The rearrangement joins TRBV7-2 to TRBJ2-1; TRBD2 agrees at 8 bases. The CDR3 is 15 amino acids. The V and J ends lost 2 bases and 8 bases, in that order; junction bases with no gene match: 8. Germline assignment: CDR1 SGHTA and CDR2 FQGNSA. CDR3 DNA: TGTGCCAGCAGCTTAACGGGAGGGCCAGGCCATGAGCAGTTCTTC. Amino acid sequence: CASSLTGGPGHEQFF.

This clonotype has a handful of counts. This chain uses TRBV15 with TRBJ2-7; TRBD2 aligns across 7 bases. Per the germline V gene, CDR1 is LNHNV and CDR2 is YYDKDF (reference sequence). This CDR3 has 14 residues. Losses at the gene ends were 5 bases for V and 6 bases for J; bases not matched to a gene: 10. CDR3 sequence reads: CATSGASGRGEQYF. The CDR3 DNA reads TGTGCCACCAGCGGGGCTAGCGGCCGGGGCGAGCAGTACTTC.

This clonotype was detected ten times or more. CDR3 loop: CASSLVGQGGHTDTQYF. CDR3 in DNA: TGTGCCAGCAGCTTAGTAGGACAGGGGGGGCACACAGATACGCAGTATTTT. The chain couples TRBV7-6 to TRBJ2-3; 10 bases match TRBD1. CDR1 is SGHVS and CDR2 is FNYEAQ in the germline V gene. The CDR3 totals 17 residues. The V gene end was trimmed by 1 base and the J gene end by 2 bases; junction bases not matched to a gene: 6.

The V call is TRBV27, the J call TRBJ1-1, with a weak D call TRBD1 (6 bases). The CDR3 sequence is 17 residues long. Deletions cut 0 bases from V and 1 base from J, with 15 bases between. Germline V gene sequence: CDR1 MNHEY, CDR2 SMNVEV (reference sequence). CDR3 residues: CASSLSPGALPNTEAFF. The CDR3 coding sequence is TGTGCCAGCAGTTTATCCCCAGGGGCGCTGCCGAACACTGAAGCTTTCTTT.

J is TRBJ2-7 and V is TRBV4-1; D remains unclear. The CDR3 is 17 residues long. CDR1 is MGHRA, CDR2 YSYEKL, per germline. V gave up 1 base and J gave up 0 bases, with 16 bases separating them. The CDR3 is CASSQGIVSISSYEQYF. The CDR3 bases are TGCGCCAGCAGCCAAGGGATTGTTTCCATAAGCTCCTACGAGCAGTACTTC.

This clonotype was detected a few times. The chain uses TRBV29-1 and TRBJ1-3; possible D gene TRBD1, 6 bases. Germline V gene sequence: CDR1 SQVTM, CDR2 ANQGSEA. The CDR3 has 16 residues. Trimming took off 2 bases at V and 4 bases at J, with 18 bases between the two ends. The DNA for the CDR3 is TGCAGCGTTGAACTCTTCGGGGGGGCGCGCGGAAACACCATATATTTT. Protein product: CSVELFGGARGNTIYF.